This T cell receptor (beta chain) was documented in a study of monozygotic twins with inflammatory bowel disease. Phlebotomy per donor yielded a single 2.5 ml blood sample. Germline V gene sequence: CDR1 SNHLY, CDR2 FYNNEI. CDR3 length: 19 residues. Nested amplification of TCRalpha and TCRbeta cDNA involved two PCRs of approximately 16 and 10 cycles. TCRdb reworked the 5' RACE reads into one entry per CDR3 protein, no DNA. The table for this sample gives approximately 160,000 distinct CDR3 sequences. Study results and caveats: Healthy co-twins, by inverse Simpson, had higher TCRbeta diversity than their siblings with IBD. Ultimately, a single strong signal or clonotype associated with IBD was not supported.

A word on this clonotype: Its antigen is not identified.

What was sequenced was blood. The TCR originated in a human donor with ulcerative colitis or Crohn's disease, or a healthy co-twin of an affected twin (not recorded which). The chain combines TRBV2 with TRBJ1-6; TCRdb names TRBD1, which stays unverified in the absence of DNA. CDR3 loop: CASSVFQGTPLSYNSPLHF.